Included here is one TCR beta chain sequence, with context. Its antigen remains unidentified. This sample is drawn from a study of cytomegalovirus exposure and HLA in healthy donors. Study-wide findings and caveats: Under in vitro conditions, three CMV-associated chains were confirmed as specific for CMV antigens. For cytomegalovirus status, the classifier reportedly gave diagnoses with high specificity and sensitivity. Listed as cytomegalovirus-associated were 170 or so TCR beta chains. Most TCR sequences were rare, but some public TCRs occurred in many donors.

The germline gives CDR1 SGHRS, CDR2 YFSETQ. The CDR3 spans 15 residues. The V gene end was trimmed by 2 bases and the J gene end by 5 bases; junction bases not matched to a gene: 5. Clones were read by immunoSEQ multiplex PCR, and TCRdb kept only the in-frame ones, dropping some. The sample contains some 150,000 clones, roughly 89% of which appear only once. Sequenced sample: PBMCs. The V call is TRBV5-1, the J call TRBJ2-1, with TRBD1 identical over 9 bases. The source is a woman aged 25 to 39 in good health and CMV-seronegative. CDR3 residues: CASSFGDREHNEQFF. The CDR3 nucleotides read TGCGCCAGCAGCTTTGGGGACAGGGAACACAATGAGCAGTTCTTC. Based on the CDR3 plus reference TRBV5-1 and TRBJ2-1, the full variable domain is KAGVTQTPRYLIKTRGQQVTLSCSPISGHRSVSWYQQTPGQGLQFLFEYFSETQRNKGNFPGRFSGRQFSNSRSEMNVSTLELGDSALYLCASSFGDREHNEQFFGPGTRLTVL.